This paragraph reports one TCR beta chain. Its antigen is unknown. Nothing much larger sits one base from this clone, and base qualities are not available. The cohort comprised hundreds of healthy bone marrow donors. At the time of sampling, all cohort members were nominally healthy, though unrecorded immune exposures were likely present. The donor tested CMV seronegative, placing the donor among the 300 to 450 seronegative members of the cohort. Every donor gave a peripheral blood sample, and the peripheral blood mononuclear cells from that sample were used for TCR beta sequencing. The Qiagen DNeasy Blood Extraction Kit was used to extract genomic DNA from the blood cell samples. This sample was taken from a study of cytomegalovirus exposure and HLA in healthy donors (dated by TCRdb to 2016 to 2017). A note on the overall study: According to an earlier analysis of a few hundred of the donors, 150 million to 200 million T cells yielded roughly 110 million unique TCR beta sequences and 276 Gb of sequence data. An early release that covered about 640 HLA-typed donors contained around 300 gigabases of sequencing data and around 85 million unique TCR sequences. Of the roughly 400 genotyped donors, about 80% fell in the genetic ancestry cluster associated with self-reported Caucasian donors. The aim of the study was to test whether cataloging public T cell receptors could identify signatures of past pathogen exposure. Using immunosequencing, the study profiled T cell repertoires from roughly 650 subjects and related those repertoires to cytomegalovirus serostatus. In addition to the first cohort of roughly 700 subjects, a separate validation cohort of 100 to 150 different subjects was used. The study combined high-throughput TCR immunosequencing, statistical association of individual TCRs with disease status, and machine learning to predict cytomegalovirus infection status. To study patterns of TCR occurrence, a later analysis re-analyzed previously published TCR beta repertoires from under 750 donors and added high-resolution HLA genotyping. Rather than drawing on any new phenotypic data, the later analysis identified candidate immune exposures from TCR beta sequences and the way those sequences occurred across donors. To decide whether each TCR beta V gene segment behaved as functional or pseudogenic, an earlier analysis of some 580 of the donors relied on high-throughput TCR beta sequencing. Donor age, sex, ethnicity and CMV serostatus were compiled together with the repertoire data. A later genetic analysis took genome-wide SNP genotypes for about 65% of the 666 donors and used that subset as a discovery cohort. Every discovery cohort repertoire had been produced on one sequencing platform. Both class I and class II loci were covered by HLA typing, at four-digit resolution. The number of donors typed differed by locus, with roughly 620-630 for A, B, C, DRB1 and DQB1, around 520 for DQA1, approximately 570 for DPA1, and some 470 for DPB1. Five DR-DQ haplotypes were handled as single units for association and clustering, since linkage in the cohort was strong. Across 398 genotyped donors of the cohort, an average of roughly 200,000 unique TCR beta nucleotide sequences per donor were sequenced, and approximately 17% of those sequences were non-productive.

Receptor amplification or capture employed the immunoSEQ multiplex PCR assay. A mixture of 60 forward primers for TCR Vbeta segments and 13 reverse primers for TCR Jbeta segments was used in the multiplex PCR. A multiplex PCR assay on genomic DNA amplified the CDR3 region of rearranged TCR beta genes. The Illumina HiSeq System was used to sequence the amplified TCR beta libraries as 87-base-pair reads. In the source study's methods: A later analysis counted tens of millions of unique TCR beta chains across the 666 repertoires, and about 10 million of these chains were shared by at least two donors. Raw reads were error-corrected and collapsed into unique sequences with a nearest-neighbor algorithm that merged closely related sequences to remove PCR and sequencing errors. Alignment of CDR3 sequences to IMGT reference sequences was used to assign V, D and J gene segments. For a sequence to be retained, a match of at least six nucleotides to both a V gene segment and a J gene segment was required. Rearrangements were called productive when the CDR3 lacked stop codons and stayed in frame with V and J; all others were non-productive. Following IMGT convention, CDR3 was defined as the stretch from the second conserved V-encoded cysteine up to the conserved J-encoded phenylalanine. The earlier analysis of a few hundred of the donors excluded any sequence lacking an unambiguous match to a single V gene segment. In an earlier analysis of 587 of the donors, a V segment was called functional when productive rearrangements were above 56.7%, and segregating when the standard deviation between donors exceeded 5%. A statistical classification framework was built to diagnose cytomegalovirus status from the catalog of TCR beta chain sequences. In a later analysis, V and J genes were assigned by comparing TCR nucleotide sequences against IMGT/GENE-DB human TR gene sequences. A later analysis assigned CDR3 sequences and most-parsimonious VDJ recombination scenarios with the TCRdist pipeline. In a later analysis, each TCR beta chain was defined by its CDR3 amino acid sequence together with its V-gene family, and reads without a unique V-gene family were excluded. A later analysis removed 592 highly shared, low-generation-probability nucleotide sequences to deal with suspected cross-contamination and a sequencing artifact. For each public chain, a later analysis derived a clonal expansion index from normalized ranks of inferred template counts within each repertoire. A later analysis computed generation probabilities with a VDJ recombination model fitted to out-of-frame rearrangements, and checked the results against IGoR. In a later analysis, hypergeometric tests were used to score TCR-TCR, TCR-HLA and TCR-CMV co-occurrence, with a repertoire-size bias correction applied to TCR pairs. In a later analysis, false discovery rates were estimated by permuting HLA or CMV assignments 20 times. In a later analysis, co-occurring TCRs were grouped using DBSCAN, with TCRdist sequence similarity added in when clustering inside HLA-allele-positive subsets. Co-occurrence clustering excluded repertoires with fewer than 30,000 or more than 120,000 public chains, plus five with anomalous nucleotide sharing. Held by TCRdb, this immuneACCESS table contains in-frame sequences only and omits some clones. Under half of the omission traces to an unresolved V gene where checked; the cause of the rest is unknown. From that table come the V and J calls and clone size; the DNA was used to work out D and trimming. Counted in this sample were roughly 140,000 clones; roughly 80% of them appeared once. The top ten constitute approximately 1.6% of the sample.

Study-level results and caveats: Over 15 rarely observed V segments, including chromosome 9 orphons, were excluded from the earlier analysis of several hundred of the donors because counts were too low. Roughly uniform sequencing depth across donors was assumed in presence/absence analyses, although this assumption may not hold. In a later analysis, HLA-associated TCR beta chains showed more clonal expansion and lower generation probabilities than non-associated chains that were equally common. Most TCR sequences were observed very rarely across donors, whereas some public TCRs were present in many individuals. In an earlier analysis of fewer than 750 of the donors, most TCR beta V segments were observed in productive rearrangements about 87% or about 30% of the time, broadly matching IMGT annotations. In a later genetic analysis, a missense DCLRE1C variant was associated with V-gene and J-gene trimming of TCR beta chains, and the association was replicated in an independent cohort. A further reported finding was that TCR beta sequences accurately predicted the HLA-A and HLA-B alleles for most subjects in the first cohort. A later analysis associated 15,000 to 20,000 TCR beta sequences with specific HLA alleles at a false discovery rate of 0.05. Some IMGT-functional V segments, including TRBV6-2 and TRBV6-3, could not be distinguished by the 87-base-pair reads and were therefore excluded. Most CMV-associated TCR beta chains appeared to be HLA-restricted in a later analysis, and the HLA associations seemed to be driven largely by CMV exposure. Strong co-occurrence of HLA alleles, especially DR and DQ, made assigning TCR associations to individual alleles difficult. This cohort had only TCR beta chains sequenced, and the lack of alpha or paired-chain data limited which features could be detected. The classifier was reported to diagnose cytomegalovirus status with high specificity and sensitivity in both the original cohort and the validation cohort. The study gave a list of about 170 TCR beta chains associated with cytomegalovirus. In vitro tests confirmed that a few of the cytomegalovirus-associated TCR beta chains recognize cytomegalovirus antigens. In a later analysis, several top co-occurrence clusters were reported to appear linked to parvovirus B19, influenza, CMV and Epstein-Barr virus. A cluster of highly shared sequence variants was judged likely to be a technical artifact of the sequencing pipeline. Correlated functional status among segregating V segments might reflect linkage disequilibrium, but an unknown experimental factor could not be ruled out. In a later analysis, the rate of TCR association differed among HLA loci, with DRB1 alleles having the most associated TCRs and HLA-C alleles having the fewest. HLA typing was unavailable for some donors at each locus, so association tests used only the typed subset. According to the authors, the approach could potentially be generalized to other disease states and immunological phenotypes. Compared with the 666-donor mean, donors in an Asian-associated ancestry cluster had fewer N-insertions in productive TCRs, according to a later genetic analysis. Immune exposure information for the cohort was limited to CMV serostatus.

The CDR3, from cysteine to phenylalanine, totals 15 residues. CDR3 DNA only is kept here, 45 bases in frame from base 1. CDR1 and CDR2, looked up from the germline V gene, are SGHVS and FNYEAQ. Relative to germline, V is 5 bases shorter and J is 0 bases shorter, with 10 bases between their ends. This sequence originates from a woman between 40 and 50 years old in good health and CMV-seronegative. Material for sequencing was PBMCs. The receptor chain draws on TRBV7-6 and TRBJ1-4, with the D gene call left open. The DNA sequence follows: TGTGCCAGCAGCCCTCAAACTGCAACTAATGAAAAACTGTTTTTT. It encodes CASSPQTATNEKLFF.